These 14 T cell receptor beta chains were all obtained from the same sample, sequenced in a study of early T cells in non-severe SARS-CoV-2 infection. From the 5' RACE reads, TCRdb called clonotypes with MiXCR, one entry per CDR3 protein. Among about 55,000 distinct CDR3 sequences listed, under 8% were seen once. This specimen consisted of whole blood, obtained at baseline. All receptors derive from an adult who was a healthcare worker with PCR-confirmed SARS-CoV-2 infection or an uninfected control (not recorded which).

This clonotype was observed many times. Here the CDR3 DNA reads TGTGCCAGCACCCCTTTGGGGGGGGCAAAAGTTTACGAGCAGTACTTC. Encoded protein: CASTPLGGAKVYEQYF. The rearrangement uses TRBV28 and TRBJ2-7, with D tentatively TRBD2 (7 bases). V lost 7 bases, J lost 4 bases, and 23 bases lay in between. Germline CDR1 MDHEN, CDR2 SYDVKM. This CDR3 spans 16 amino acids.

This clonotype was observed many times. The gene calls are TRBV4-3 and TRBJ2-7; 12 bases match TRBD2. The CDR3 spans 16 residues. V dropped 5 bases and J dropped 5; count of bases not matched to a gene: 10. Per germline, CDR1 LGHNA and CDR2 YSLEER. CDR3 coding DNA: TGCGCCAGCAGCTCCCCCCCTAGCGGGGGGGCCCACGAGCAGTACTTC. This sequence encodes CASSSPPSGGAHEQYF.

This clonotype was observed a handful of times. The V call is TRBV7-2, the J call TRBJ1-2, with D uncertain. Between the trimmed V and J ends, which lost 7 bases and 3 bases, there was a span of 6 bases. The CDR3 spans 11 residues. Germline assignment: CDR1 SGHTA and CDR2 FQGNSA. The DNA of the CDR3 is TGTGCCAGCACCCCTTACTATGGCTACACCTTC. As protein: CASTPYYGYTF.

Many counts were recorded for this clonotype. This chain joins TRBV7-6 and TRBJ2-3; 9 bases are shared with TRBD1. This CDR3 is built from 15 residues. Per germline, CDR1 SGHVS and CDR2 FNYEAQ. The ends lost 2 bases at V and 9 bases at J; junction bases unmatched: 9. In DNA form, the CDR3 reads TGTGCCAGCAGCTTAAGCTCCGGACAGGGGACAACGCAGTATTTT. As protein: CASSLSSGQGTTQYF.

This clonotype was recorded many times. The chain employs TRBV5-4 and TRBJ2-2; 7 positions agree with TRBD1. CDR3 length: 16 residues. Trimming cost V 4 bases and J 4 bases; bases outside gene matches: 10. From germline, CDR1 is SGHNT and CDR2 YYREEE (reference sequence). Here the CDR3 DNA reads TGTGCCAGCAGCCAAGGAAGGGGGCGCTTCACCGGGGAGCTGTTTTTT. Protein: CASSQGRGRFTGELFF.

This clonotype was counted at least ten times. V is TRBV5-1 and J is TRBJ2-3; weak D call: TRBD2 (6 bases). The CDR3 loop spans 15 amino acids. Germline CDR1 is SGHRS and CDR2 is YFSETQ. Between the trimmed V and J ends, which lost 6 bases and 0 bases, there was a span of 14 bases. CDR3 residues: CASNAGTTSTDTQYF. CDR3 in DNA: TGCGCCAGCAACGCGGGGACCACTAGCACAGATACGCAGTATTTT.

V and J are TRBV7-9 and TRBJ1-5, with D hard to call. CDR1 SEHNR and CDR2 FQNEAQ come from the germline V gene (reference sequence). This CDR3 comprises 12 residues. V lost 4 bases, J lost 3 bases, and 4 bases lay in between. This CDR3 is CASSSNNQPQHF. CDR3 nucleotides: TGTGCCAGCAGCTCCAACAATCAGCCCCAGCATTTT.

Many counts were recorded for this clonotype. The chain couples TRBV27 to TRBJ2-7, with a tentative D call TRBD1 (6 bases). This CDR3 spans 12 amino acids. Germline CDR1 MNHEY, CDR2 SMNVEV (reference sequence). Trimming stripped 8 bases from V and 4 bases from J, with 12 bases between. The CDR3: CASQGLGYEQYF. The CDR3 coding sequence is TGTGCCAGCCAGGGGTTGGGTTACGAGCAGTACTTC.

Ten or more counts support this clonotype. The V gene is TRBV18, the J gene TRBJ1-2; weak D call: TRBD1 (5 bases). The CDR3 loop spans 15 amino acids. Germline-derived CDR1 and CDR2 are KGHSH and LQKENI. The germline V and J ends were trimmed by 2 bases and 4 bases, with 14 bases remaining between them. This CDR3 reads CASSPGASGGYGYTF. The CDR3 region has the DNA TGTGCCAGCTCACCAGGGGCCAGTGGGGGCTATGGCTACACCTTC.

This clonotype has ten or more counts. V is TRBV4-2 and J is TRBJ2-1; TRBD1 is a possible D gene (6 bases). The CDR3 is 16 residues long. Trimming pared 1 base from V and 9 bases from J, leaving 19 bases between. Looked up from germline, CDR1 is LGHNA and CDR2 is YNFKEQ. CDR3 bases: TGTGCCAGCAGCCAAGCGGGCGACGGCAGGGGTGGTGAGCAGTTCTTC. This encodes CASSQAGDGRGGEQFF.

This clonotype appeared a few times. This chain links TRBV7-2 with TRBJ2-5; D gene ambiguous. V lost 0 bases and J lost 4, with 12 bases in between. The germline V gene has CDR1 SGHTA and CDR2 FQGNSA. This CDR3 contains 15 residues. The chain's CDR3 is CASSLAYVGPETQYF. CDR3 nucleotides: TGTGCCAGCAGCTTAGCTTACGTGGGCCCAGAGACCCAGTACTTC.

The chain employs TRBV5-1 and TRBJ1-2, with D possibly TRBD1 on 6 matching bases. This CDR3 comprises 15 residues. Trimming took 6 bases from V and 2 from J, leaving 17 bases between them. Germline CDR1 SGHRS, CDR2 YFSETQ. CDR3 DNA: TGCGCCAGCATGCCGGGAGGGGGACTGAACTATGGCTACACCTTC. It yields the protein CASMPGGGLNYGYTF.

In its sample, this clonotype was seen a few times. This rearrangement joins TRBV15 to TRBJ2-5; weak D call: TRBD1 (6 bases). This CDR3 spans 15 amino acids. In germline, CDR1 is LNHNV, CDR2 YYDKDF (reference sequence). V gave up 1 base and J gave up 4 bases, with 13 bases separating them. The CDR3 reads CATSRAGTRVETQYF. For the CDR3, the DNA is TGTGCCACCAGCAGAGCCGGGACAAGGGTAGAGACCCAGTACTTC.

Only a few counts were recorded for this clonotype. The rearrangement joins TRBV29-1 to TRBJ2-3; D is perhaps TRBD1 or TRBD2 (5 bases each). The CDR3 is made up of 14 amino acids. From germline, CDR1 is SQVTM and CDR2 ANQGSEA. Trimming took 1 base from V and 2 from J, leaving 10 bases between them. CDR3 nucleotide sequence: TGCAGCGTTGAAGGACCGGGGCACACAGATACGCAGTATTTT. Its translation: CSVEGPGHTDTQYF.